Presented here are 3 T cell receptor beta chains from one specimen sequenced in a study of T-cell reconstitution after alpha-beta-depleted transplantation in children. A library of TCRbeta sequences, prepared with unique molecular identifiers, was generated. TCRdb called the PCR reads again in MiXCR, with one record for every CDR3 protein. The table has more than 85,000 distinct CDR3 sequences, under 13% seen once; the top ten hold 8%. The specimen comprised PBMCs from the stem cell graft donor, sampled from the stem cell graft. The receptors derive from a human donor who donated a stem cell graft to a child with acute lymphoblastic leukemia.

There are many counts of this clonotype. The rearrangement uses TRBV27 and TRBJ2-7; 7 nucleotides align to TRBD1. The CDR3 has 12 residues. CDR1 MNHEY and CDR2 SMNVEV come from the germline V gene (reference sequence). The V and J ends lost 9 bases and 5 bases, in that order; junction bases with no gene match: 7. The CDR3 reads CASKTGIDEQYF. DNA for the CDR3: TGTGCCAGTAAGACAGGGATCGACGAGCAGTACTTC.

This clonotype was counted ten times or more. The CDR3 nucleotides are TGCAGCGTTGACACTCCGACAGGCAAGGACACTGAAGCTTTCTTT. Translation: CSVDTPTGKDTEAFF. The rearrangement uses TRBV29-1 and TRBJ1-1; D might be TRBD1 (6 bases). The germline V gene has CDR1 SQVTM and CDR2 ANQGSEA. The CDR3 totals 15 residues. V was pared by 3 bases and J by 3 bases, with 17 bases between. The full variable domain, in which reference TRBV29-1 and TRBJ1-1 provide the parts outside the CDR3, is SAVISQKPSRDICQRGTSLTIQCQVDSQVTMMFWYRQQPGQSLTLIATANQGSEATYESGFVIDKFPISRPNLTFSTLTVSNMSPEDSSIYLCSVDTPTGKDTEAFFGQGTRLTVV.

The table lists this clonotype with many counts. The chain carries TRBV7-2 and TRBJ1-4, with D perhaps matching TRBD1 (6 bases). V was clipped by 5 bases and J by 5 bases, with 18 bases between them. Germline V gene data show CDR1 as SGHTA and CDR2 as FQGNSA. The CDR3 spans 16 residues. The chain's CDR3 is CASSRQTTGLNEKLFF. CDR3 DNA sequence: TGTGCCAGCAGCCGACAAACGACAGGTCTCAATGAAAAACTGTTTTTT.